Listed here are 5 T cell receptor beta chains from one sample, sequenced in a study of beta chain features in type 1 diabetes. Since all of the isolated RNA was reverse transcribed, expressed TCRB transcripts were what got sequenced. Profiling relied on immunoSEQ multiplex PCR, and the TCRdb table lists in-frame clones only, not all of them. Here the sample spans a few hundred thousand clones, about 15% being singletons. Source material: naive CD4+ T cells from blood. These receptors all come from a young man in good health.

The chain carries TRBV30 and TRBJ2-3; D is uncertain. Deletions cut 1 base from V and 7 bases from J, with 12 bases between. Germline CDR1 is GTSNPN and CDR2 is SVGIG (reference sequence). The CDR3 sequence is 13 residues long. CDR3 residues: CAWSATPLNTQYF. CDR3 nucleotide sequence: TGTGCCTGGAGTGCAACTCCCCTAAATACGCAGTATTTT.

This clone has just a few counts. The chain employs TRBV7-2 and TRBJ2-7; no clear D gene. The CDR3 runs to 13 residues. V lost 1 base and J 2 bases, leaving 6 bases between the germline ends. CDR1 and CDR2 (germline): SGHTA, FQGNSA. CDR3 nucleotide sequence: TGTGCCAGCAGCTTAGACAGAGCCTACGAGCAGTACGTC. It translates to CASSLDRAYEQYV.

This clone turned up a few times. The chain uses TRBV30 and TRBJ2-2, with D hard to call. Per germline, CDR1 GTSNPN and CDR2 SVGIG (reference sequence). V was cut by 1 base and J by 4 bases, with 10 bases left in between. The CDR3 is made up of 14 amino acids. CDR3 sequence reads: CAWSGLGGTGELFF. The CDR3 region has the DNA TGTGCCTGGAGTGGCCTGGGCGGCACCGGGGAGCTGTTTTTT. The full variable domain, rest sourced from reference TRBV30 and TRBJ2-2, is SQTIHQWPATLVQPVGSPLSLECTVEGTSNPNLYWYRQAAGRGLQLLFYSVGIGQISSEVPQNLSASRPQDRQFILSSKKLLLSDSGFYLCAWSGLGGTGELFFGEGSRLTVL.

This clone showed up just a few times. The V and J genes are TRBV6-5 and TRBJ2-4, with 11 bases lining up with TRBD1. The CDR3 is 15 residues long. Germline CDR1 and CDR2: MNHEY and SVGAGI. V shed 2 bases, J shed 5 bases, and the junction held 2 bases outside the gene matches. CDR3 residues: CASSYGGQGENIQYF. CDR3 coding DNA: TGTGCCAGCAGTTACGGGGGACAGGGGGAAAACATTCAGTACTTC.

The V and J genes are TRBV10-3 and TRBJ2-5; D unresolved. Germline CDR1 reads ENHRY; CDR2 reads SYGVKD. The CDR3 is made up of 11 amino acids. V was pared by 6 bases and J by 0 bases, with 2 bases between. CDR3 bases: TGTGCCATCAGAGACCAAGAGACCCAGTACTTC. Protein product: CAIRDQETQYF.